The 16 T cell receptor beta chains in this list originate from one sample, sequenced in a study of T cells in Graves' hyperthyroidism and ophthalmopathy. What was amplified from RNA transcripts were TCR beta CDR3 regions. When the TCR CDR3 underwent first-round RT-PCR, the HTBI primer set was used. From the multiplex PCR reads, TCRdb called clonotypes with MiXCR, one entry per CDR3 protein. The table lists around 620,000 distinct CDR3 sequences, 13% to 15% of them singletons. Sequencing used blood. Receptors originate from a woman aged 18-29 years with Graves' ophthalmopathy.

This clonotype has ten or more counts. CDR3 bases: TGTGCCAGCAGTTTTGGGACAGGGCCACTCAATGAGCAGTTCTTC. This translates into CASSFGTGPLNEQFF. The chain recombines TRBV12-3 or TRBV12-4 with TRBJ2-1, with 9 bases matching TRBD1. J was trimmed by 6 bases and V by 3 bases; bases with no gene match: 6. CDR3 length: 15 amino acids.

A few counts support this clonotype. A much larger clone sits a single nucleotide away, making a read error possible. J is TRBJ2-1 and V is TRBV7-2; TRBD2 agrees at 16 bases. Germline V gene sequence: CDR1 SGHTA, CDR2 FQGNSA. The V gene end was trimmed by 6 bases and the J gene end by 8 bases; junction bases not matched to a gene: 10. This CDR3 contains 17 residues. Written as DNA, the CDR3 is TGTGCCAGCAGGCTGCCGGGACTAGCGGGAGGGCCCGATGAGCAGTTCTTC. This encodes CASRLPGLAGGPDEQFF.

The chain links TRBV12-3 or TRBV12-4 to TRBJ2-2; 13 nucleotides line up with TRBD2. The CDR3 is 17 residues long. V gave up 3 bases and J gave up 6 bases; unmatched junction bases: 7. This chain's CDR3 is CASSFVRTSGRAGELFF. DNA of the CDR3: TGTGCCAGCAGTTTCGTCAGAACTAGCGGGAGGGCCGGGGAGCTGTTTTTT.

This clonotype was recorded at least ten times. J is TRBJ2-1 and V is TRBV7-9, with 14 bases aligning to TRBD2. V dropped 5 bases and J dropped 9; count of bases not matched to a gene: 9. Looked up from germline, CDR1 is SEHNR and CDR2 is FQNEAQ (reference sequence). The CDR3 is made up of 16 amino acids. The CDR3 DNA follows: TGTGCCAGCAGCCCCCCGGGACTAGCGGGAGTGAGTGAGCAGTTCTTC. It translates to CASSPPGLAGVSEQFF.

This sequence joins TRBV11-3 and TRBJ2-1; D is ambiguous. Trimming stripped 4 bases from V and 5 bases from J, with 9 bases between. The CDR3 is made up of 13 amino acids. The germline V gene encodes CDR1 SGHNT and CDR2 YENEEA. The CDR3 protein is CASSSIPHNEQFF. Here the CDR3 DNA reads TGTGCCAGCAGCTCAATTCCCCACAATGAGCAGTTCTTC.

The sample holds many counts of this clonotype. The rearrangement joins TRBV6-1 to TRBJ1-5; D gene ambiguous. The V gene's germline CDR1 is MNHNS and CDR2 SASEGT. Trimming pared 6 bases from V and 9 bases from J, leaving 15 bases between. The CDR3 is 13 residues long. The CDR3 loop is CASRITQAAPQHF. Written as DNA, the CDR3 is TGTGCCAGCAGGATTACGCAGGCTGCGCCCCAGCATTTT.

The chain has TRBV19 and TRBJ2-6; D not certain. Trimming pared 5 bases from V and 0 bases from J, leaving 8 bases between. CDR1 and CDR2 from the germline V gene are LNHDA and SQIVND (reference sequence). CDR3 length: 15 residues. The CDR3: CASSGPYSGANVLTF. Here the CDR3 DNA reads TGTGCCAGTAGTGGACCCTACTCTGGGGCCAACGTCCTGACTTTC.

As for this clonotype: A much larger clone differs from this one at a single base, so this may be a read error. V is TRBV7-3 and J is TRBJ2-1; D uncertain. Germline V CDR1 and CDR2: SGHTA, FQGTGA. The CDR3 consists of 14 residues. Trimming took off 5 bases at V and 6 bases at J, with 14 bases between the two ends. The CDR3 loop reads CASSALFSANEQFF. The DNA for the CDR3 is TGTGCCAGCAGCGCCCTTTTCAGTGCCAATGAGCAGTTCTTC.

In its sample, this clonotype was seen many times. The V gene is TRBV7-2, the J gene TRBJ2-3; maybe TRBD2 (5 bases). This CDR3 has 14 residues. Germline CDR1 and CDR2: SGHTA and FQGNSA. Trimming cost V 6 bases and J 2 bases, with 12 bases left between them. The CDR3 protein is CASRISGITDTQYF. CDR3 nucleotide sequence: TGTGCCAGCAGAATCAGCGGAATCACAGATACGCAGTATTTT.

Only a few counts were recorded for this clonotype. As DNA, the CDR3 is TGCAGCGTGGACCCTAGCGAGGGGGGGGATACGCAGTATTTT. Its translation: CSVDPSEGGDTQYF. This chain joins TRBV29-1 and TRBJ2-3; D might be TRBD2 (7 bases). V lost 6 bases and J 6 bases, leaving 19 bases between the germline ends. Germline assignment: CDR1 SQVTM and CDR2 ANQGSEA. CDR3 size: 14 residues.

This clonotype came up a few times. This chain uses TRBV7-8 with TRBJ1-1; no reliable D call. Germline values: CDR1 SGHVS, CDR2 FQNEAQ. Trimming removed 5 bases at V and 0 bases at J, with 10 bases between. This CDR3 is 14 amino acids long. CDR3 residues: CASSRHMMNTEAFF. CDR3 DNA sequence: TGTGCCAGCAGCCGTCATATGATGAACACTGAAGCTTTCTTT.

The chain has TRBV5-6 and TRBJ1-2; possibly TRBD1 for D (6 bases). This CDR3 has 13 amino acids. V was pared by 4 bases and J by 6 bases, with 13 bases between. The germline V gene encodes CDR1 SGHDT and CDR2 YYEEEE. This chain's CDR3 is CASSHGTPDGYTF. CDR3 bases: TGTGCCAGCAGCCACGGGACACCGGATGGCTACACCTTC.

Many counts were recorded for this clonotype. The CDR3 DNA is TGTGCCAGCAGCCCCACCCTGAACACTGAAGCTTTCTTT. It is translated as CASSPTLNTEAFF. V usage is TRBV12-3 or TRBV12-4 and J usage is TRBJ1-1; D remains unclear. CDR3 size: 13 residues. V was clipped by 6 bases and J by 0 bases, with 8 bases between them.

This clonotype turned up a few times. The gene calls are TRBV7-9 and TRBJ1-5; tentative D call: TRBD1 (6 bases). CDR1 is SEHNR, CDR2 FQNEAQ, per germline (reference sequence). This CDR3 is built from 16 residues. The V end was cut by 0 bases, the J end by 4 bases, with 13 bases between. The CDR3 DNA sequence: TGTGCCAGCAGCTTAGCGCAGCCAGGGGTGAATCAGCCCCAGCATTTT. Translation gives CASSLAQPGVNQPQHF.

In its sample, this clonotype was seen many times. The chain uses TRBV7-9 and TRBJ2-2; no clear D. The V gene's germline CDR1 is SEHNR and CDR2 FQNEAQ (reference sequence). The CDR3 consists of 15 residues. V lost 1 base and J lost 1, with 7 bases in between. The CDR3 sequence: CASSLVGLNTGELFF. CDR3 DNA sequence: TGTGCCAGCAGCTTAGTAGGGCTGAACACCGGGGAGCTGTTTTTT.

This chain joins TRBV12-5 and TRBJ1-3, with 7 bases lining up with TRBD1. Trimming removed 3 bases from V and 4 bases from J; junction bases left unmatched: 21. Germline V lookup: CDR1 LGHNT, CDR2 FRNRAP. There are 20 residues in the CDR3. The CDR3 spells CASGFLVGLEGARSGNTIYF. CDR3 in DNA: TGTGCTAGTGGTTTTTTGGTGGGGTTAGAGGGGGCGCGTTCCGGAAACACCATATATTTT.